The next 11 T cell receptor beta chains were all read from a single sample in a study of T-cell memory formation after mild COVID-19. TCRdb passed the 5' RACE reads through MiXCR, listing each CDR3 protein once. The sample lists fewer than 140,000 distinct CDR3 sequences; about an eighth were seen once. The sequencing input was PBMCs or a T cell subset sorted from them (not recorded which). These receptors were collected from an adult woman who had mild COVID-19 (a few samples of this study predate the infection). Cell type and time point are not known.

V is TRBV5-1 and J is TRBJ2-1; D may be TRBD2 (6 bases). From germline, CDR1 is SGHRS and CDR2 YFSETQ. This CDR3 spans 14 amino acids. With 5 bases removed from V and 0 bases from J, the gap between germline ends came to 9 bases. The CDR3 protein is CASRGGASYNEQFF. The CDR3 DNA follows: TGCGCCAGCAGAGGAGGGGCCTCCTACAATGAGCAGTTCTTC.

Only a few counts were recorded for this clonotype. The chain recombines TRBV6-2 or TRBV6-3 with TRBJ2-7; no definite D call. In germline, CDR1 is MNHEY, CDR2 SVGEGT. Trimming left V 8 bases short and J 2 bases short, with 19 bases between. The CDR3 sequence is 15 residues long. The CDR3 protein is CASSAPLGLAYEQYF. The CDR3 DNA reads TGTGCCAGCTCTGCACCGCTAGGATTGGCCTACGAGCAGTACTTC.

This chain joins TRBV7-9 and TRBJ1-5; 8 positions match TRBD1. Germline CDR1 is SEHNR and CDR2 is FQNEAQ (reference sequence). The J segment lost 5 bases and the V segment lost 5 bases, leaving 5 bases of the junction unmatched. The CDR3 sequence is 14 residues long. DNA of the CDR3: TGTGCCAGCAGCGACGGACAGGGCGATCAGCCCCAGCATTTT. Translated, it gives CASSDGQGDQPQHF.

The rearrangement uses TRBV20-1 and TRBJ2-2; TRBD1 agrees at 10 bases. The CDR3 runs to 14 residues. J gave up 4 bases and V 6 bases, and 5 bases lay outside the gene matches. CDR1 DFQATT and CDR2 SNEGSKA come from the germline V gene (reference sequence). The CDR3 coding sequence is TGCAGTGCCTTGGACAGGGGGGGCACCGGGGAGCTGTTTTTT. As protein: CSALDRGGTGELFF.

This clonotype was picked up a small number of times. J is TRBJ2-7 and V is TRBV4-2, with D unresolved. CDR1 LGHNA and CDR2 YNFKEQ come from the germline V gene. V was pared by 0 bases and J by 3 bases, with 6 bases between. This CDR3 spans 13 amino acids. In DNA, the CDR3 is TGTGCCAGCAGCCAAGAAGTAGACTACGAGCAGTACTTC. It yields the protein CASSQEVDYEQYF.

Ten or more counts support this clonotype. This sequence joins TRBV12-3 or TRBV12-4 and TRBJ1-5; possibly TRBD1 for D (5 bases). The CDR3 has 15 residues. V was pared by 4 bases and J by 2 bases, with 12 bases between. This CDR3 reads CASSSGERGNQPQHF. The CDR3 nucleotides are TGTGCCAGCAGTTCGGGGGAAAGGGGCAATCAGCCCCAGCATTTT.

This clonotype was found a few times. DNA for the CDR3: TGTGCCAGCAGCCATGCCGGGACTTACAATGAGCAGTTCTTC. Translated: CASSHAGTYNEQFF. The chain recombines TRBV4-2 with TRBJ2-1; a weak D match, TRBD2 (6 bases). The V gene lost 3 bases and the J gene lost 4 bases, with 10 bases spanning the gap. The CDR3 is 14 residues long. From germline, CDR1 is LGHNA and CDR2 YNFKEQ.

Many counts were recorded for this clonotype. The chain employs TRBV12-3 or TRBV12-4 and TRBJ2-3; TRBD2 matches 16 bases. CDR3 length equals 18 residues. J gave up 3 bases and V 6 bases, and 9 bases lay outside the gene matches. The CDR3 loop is CASSPTRGLAGGTDTQYF. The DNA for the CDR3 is TGTGCCAGCAGCCCGACCCGGGGACTAGCGGGAGGGACAGATACGCAGTATTTT.

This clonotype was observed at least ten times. The CDR3 nucleotides are TGTGCCAGCAGCCCCCCCATCGGGACAAGCACAGATACGCAGTATTTT. Its protein product is CASSPPIGTSTDTQYF. V usage is TRBV7-9 and J usage is TRBJ2-3; the D gene is possibly TRBD1 (6 bases). From germline, CDR1 is SEHNR and CDR2 FQNEAQ (reference sequence). This CDR3 contains 16 residues. Between the trimmed V and J ends, which lost 5 bases and 0 bases, there was a span of 15 bases.

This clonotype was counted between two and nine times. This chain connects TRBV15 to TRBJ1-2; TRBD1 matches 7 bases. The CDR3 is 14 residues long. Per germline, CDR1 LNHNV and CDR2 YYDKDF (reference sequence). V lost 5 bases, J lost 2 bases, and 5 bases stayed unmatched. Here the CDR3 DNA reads TGTGCCACCAGCGGAGGGACAGCAAACTATGGCTACACCTTC. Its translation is CATSGGTANYGYTF.

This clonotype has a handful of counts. CDR3 DNA sequence: TGCGCCAGCAGCTTCGTGGGTATAGCGGGAGGGCAGGGTGAGCAGTTCTTC. Protein product: CASSFVGIAGGQGEQFF. V usage is TRBV5-1 and J usage is TRBJ2-1; TRBD2 agrees at 11 bases. Germline trimming cut 2 bases from V and 9 bases from J; bases unmatched to any gene: 13. Germline CDR1 is SGHRS and CDR2 is YFSETQ. The CDR3 is 17 residues long.